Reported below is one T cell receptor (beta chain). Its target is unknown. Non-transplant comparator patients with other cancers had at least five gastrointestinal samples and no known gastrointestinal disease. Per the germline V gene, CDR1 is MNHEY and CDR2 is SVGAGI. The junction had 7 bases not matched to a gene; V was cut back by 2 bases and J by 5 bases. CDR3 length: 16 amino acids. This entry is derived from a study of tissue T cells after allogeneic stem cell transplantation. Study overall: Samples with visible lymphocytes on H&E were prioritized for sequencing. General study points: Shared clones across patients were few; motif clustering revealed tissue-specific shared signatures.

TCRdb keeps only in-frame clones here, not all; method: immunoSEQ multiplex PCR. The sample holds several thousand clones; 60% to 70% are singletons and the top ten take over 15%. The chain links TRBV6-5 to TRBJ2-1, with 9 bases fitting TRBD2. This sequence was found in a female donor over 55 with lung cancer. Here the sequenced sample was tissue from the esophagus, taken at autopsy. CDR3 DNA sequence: TGTGCCAGCAGTTACCCCCGACTAGCGGACGACAATGAGCAGTTCTTC. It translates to CASSYPRLADDNEQFF.